The entry that follows covers one T cell receptor beta chain sequence. The source of the sample is a study of regulatory dendritic cells for organ transplantation. Assay used: immunoSEQ multiplex PCR; TCRdb lists only in-frame clones, some missing. The sample lists 30,000 to 40,000 clones, 85% to 90% occurring once. This CDR3 has 15 amino acids. Germline assignment: CDR1 MDHEN and CDR2 SYDVKM. Trimming took 4 bases from V and 7 from J; bases not matched to a gene: 10. The chain combines TRBV28 with TRBJ2-1, with 7 bases fitting TRBD2. The TCR originated in a human donor in good health. Sequenced: naive CD4+ T cells from blood. Subset specified: CD45RA+ naive T cells. The CDR3 sequence: CASSSIREAWNEQFF. The DNA for the CDR3 is TGTGCCAGCAGTTCCATACGGGAGGCGTGGAATGAGCAGTTCTTC.